Listed below are T cell receptor beta chains from one sample, sequenced in a study of OX40 agonist ivuxolimab in advanced cancers. Data came from immunoSEQ multiplex PCR; TCRdb stores just in-frame clones and leaves some out. The sample records approximately 99,000 clones, around 94% being singletons. The material was CD4+ or CD8+ T cells sorted from blood, obtained in a trial of the OX40 agonist ivuxolimab. These receptors originate from an adult with an advanced solid tumor such as melanoma, head and neck, liver or kidney cancer. CDR3s include the opening cysteine and the closing phenylalanine or tryptophan. A D gene is named only where the DNA matches it firmly. Clone size is shown for a subset of rows, as once, few, many or a class of expanded clone.

16	once	TRBV23-1	TRBD2	TRBJ2-2	TGCGCCAGCAGTCGGGTAGCGGGGGGGCCGACCGGGGAGCTGTTTTTT	CASSRVAGGPTGELFF
13	.	TRBV7-9	.	TRBJ1-1	TGTGCCAGCAGCCAGGACCTGAACACTGAAGCTTTCTTT	CASSQDLNTEAFF
13	.	TRBV12-5	.	TRBJ1-6	TGTGCTAGTGGTTTGGTATCGGGAACACCCCTCCACTTT	CASGLVSGTPLHF
11	.	TRBV28	.	TRBJ2-1	TGTGCCAGTCCTAGTAACCATGAGCAGTTCTTC	CASPSNHEQFF
15	.	TRBV28	.	TRBJ1-3	TGTGCCAGCAGTTCCCCGACTACCTCTGGAAACACCATATATTTT	CASSSPTTSGNTIYF
13	.	TRBV11-3	.	TRBJ2-2	TGTGCCAGCAGCTCCCTGGACAGAGGGGAGCTGTTTTTT	CASSSLDRGELFF
13	.	TRBV5-6	.	TRBJ1-4	TGTGCCAGCAGCTTGACAGGGAATGAAAAACTGTTTTTT	CASSLTGNEKLFF
14	.	TRBV5-1	.	TRBJ2-7	TGCGCCAGCAGCTTGGCTGGCTACCTCTCCGAGCAGTACTTC	CASSLAGYLSEQYF
17	.	TRBV15	.	TRBJ2-1	TGTGCCACCAGCAGAGATCCGGGCGCCGACCCCGGGAATGAGCAGTTCTTC	CATSRDPGADPGNEQFF
15	.	TRBV5-1	TRBD1	TRBJ2-1	TGCGCCAGCAGCTTGGGGACAGGGGCCTACAATGAGCAGTTCTTC	CASSLGTGAYNEQFF
14	.	TRBV15	.	TRBJ2-4	TGTGCCACCAGCTCCCACCAGACGGGGGCCAGGGGAAACTTC	CATSSHQTGARGNF
16	.	TRBV4-2	TRBD1	TRBJ2-5	TGTGCCAGCAGCCAAGAAGGGGGGACAGGGTTACAGACCCAGTACTTC	CASSQEGGTGLQTQYF
12	.	TRBV6-5	.	TRBJ1-1	TGTGCCAGCAGTCGACTTGGGACTGAAGCTTTCTTT	CASSRLGTEAFF
17	once	TRBV5-4	TRBD1	TRBJ1-5	TGTGCCAGCAGCTTCTCGACAGGGGTGGGAAGCAATCAGCCCCAGCATTTT	CASSFSTGVGSNQPQHF
14	.	TRBV29-1	.	TRBJ2-7	TGCAGCGTTGAAGTAGCCAACCTACCCTACGAGCAGTACTTC	CSVEVANLPYEQYF
13	.	TRBV28	.	TRBJ1-6	TGTGCCAGCAGCGGGGAGGTCAGATCACCCCTCCACTTT	CASSGEVRSPLHF
13	.	TRBV19	.	TRBJ1-2	TGTGCCAGTAGTAGGGAGGGCCTCTATGGCTACACCTTC	CASSREGLYGYTF
14	.	TRBV10-1	.	TRBJ1-3	TGCGCCAGCAGTCCCGGGACACTTGGAAACACCATATATTTT	CASSPGTLGNTIYF
17	.	TRBV29-1	TRBD2	TRBJ2-2	TGCAGCGTAGACAGGGGTGGACTAGCGGGATCCACCGGGGAGCTGTTTTTT	CSVDRGGLAGSTGELFF
15	.	TRBV6-5	TRBD2	TRBJ2-1	TGTGCCAGCAGCCTCGGACTAGCAATCTACAATGAGCAGTTCTTC	CASSLGLAIYNEQFF
20	.	TRBV29-1	TRBD2	TRBJ2-1	TGCAGCGTTTTCAGCTTGGGGACTAGCGGGGGATTGAGCTCCTACAATGAGCAGTTCTTC	CSVFSLGTSGGLSSYNEQFF
14	once	TRBV19	.	TRBJ1-5	TGTGCCAGTAGTACCTCGCGGGGGAATCAGCCCCAGCATTTT	CASSTSRGNQPQHF
13	few	TRBV2	TRBD1	TRBJ2-7	TGTGCCGCTTCAAAGGACAGGGGGGACGAGCAGTACTTC	CAASKDRGDEQYF
11	.	TRBV19	TRBD1	TRBJ1-2	TGTGCCAACCGGGACAGGGATGGCTACACCTTC	CANRDRDGYTF
15	.	TRBV5-1	TRBD2	TRBJ2-2	TGCGCCAGCAGCCGGACTAGCGGGGTTACCGGGGAGCTGTTTTTT	CASSRTSGVTGELFF